Presented here are 24 T cell receptor beta chains from one specimen sequenced in a study of T cell changes during pregnancy in multiple sclerosis. Sequencing used immunoSEQ multiplex PCR; TCRdb keeps in-frame clones, though not all of them. There are roughly 75,000 clones in the sample; approximately 90% occur only once, and 1.5% to 2% lies in the top ten. The specimen comprised peripheral blood, sampled before pregnancy. These receptor sequences come from a female donor with multiple sclerosis, enrolled in a pregnancy study.

The rearrangement uses TRBV18 and TRBJ2-1, with 11 bases that match TRBD2. The CDR3 totals 16 residues. Unmatched junction bases numbered 11, after V lost 5 bases and J lost 8 bases. Germline V gene data show CDR1 as KGHSH and CDR2 as LQKENI. The DNA for the CDR3 is TGTGCCAGCTCATCTTTAGCGGGGGGGCCCGGGGATGAGCAGTTCTTC. It is translated as CASSSLAGGPGDEQFF. The complete variable domain, with remaining parts taken from reference TRBV18 and TRBJ2-1, reads NAGVMQNPRHLVRRRGQEARLRCSPMKGHSHVYWYRQLPEEGLKFMVYLQKENIIDESGMPKERFSAEFPKEGPSILRIQQVVRGDSAAYFCASSSLAGGPGDEQFFGPGTRLTVL.

This clone was seen only once. The chain joins TRBV30 to TRBJ2-1; D unclear. Per the germline V gene, CDR1 is GTSNPN and CDR2 is SVGIG (reference sequence). V was clipped by 1 base and J by 0 bases, with 10 bases between them. There are 15 residues in the CDR3. CDR3 amino acids: CAWSAYWSSYNEQFF. CDR3 DNA sequence: TGTGCCTGGAGTGCCTACTGGAGCTCCTACAATGAGCAGTTCTTC. Full variable domain (outside the CDR3, taken from reference TRBV30 and TRBJ2-1): SQTIHQWPATLVQPVGSPLSLECTVEGTSNPNLYWYRQAAGRGLQLLFYSVGIGQISSEVPQNLSASRPQDRQFILSSKKLLLSDSGFYLCAWSAYWSSYNEQFFGPGTRLTVL.

J is TRBJ1-5 and V is TRBV6-1; D not certain. The CDR3 consists of 15 residues. Per the germline V gene, CDR1 is MNHNS and CDR2 is SASEGT. Trimming took off 7 bases at V and 4 bases at J, with 17 bases between the two ends. This chain's CDR3 is CASTWTPGGNQPQHF. The CDR3 DNA is TGTGCCAGCACATGGACCCCCGGAGGTAATCAGCCCCAGCATTTT.

The chain joins TRBV30 to TRBJ2-1, with D perhaps matching TRBD1 (6 bases). V dropped 4 bases and J dropped 4 bases, with 17 bases sitting between them. Germline V CDR1 and CDR2: GTSNPN, SVGIG (reference sequence). The CDR3 contains 15 residues. The CDR3 DNA is TGTGCCTGGACCTACTCAGGGGTAAGGTACAATGAGCAGTTCTTC. Its translation is CAWTYSGVRYNEQFF.

The rearrangement links TRBV7-8 to TRBJ2-1; D is unresolved. The V end lost 0 bases, the J end lost 1 base, and 4 bases lay between the germline ends. CDR3 length: 14 residues. Germline CDR1 reads SGHVS; CDR2 reads FQNEAQ. The CDR3 sequence is CASSLATSYNEQFF. DNA of the CDR3: TGTGCCAGCAGCTTAGCCACTTCCTACAATGAGCAGTTCTTC.

This chain joins TRBV28 and TRBJ2-7, with D perhaps TRBD1 (6 bases). The CDR3 sequence is 14 residues long. The germline CDR1 and CDR2 sequences are MDHEN and SYDVKM. The V end was cut by 2 bases, the J end by 2 bases, with 10 bases between. The CDR3 sequence is CASSLTGITYEQYF. The CDR3 nucleotides are TGTGCCAGCAGTTTAACAGGGATTACCTACGAGCAGTACTTC.

The chain employs TRBV21-1 and TRBJ2-6; the table's D call, TRBD1, was not checked against the DNA. TRBV21-1 is assigned pseudogene status. The CDR3 length is 16 residues. The CDR3: CARDRGPLSGANVLTF. CDR3 DNA sequence: TGTGCCAGGGACAGGGGGCCTCTCTCTGGGGCCAACGTCCTGACTTTC.

The rearrangement joins TRBV28 to TRBJ1-4; D gene uncertain. The CDR3 spans 15 residues. Trimming took 4 bases from V and 8 from J, leaving 17 bases between them. Germline V gene data show CDR1 as MDHEN and CDR2 as SYDVKM. The CDR3 loop is CASSYPQKVREKLFF. The CDR3 DNA follows: TGTGCCAGCAGTTACCCTCAAAAGGTCAGGGAAAAACTGTTTTTT.

The V gene is TRBV18, the J gene TRBJ2-1; D possibly corresponds to TRBD2 (5 bases). Trimming pared 3 bases from V and 2 bases from J, leaving 11 bases between. CDR3 length equals 15 residues. The germline V gene has CDR1 KGHSH and CDR2 LQKENI. The CDR3 coding sequence is TGTGCCAGCTCACCGCCCGGGGTAGCCTACAATGAGCAGTTCTTC. Its translation is CASSPPGVAYNEQFF.

The chain recombines TRBV11-2 with TRBJ2-1; D possibly corresponds to TRBD2 (7 bases). The V gene lost 5 bases and the J gene lost 4 bases, with 24 bases spanning the gap. The V gene's germline CDR1 is SGHAT and CDR2 FQNNGV. The CDR3 spans 18 residues. Here the CDR3 DNA reads TGTGCCAGCAGCATCACACTCGGAGGGGAGGGGGATTACAATGAGCAGTTCTTC. Translation: CASSITLGGEGDYNEQFF.

The chain uses TRBV2 and TRBJ2-2; TRBD2 aligns across 8 bases. This CDR3 region has 16 residues. Germline CDR1 reads SNHLY; CDR2 reads FYNNEI. Trimming at V came to 3 bases and at J to 1 base, leaving 4 bases not matched to a gene. CDR3 loop: CASSERSGVNTGELFF. The CDR3 DNA is TGTGCCAGCAGTGAGCGTAGCGGGGTGAACACCGGGGAGCTGTTTTTT. The full variable domain, in which reference TRBV2 and TRBJ2-2 provide the parts outside the CDR3, is EPEVTQTPSHQVTQMGQEVILRCVPISNHLYFYWYRQILGQKVEFLVSFYNNEISEKSEIFDDQFSVERPDGSNFTLKIRSTKLEDSAMYFCASSERSGVNTGELFFGEGSRLTVL.

The CDR3, as DNA: TGTGCCAGCAGTGCGACAGGGGGGAAACTGTTTTTT. Translating gives CASSATGGKLFF. The rearrangement joins TRBV2 to TRBJ1-4, with TRBD1 matching over 9 bases. The CDR3 covers 12 residues. V was clipped by 4 bases and J by 11 bases; unmatched bases: 2. CDR1 SNHLY and CDR2 FYNNEI come from the germline V gene.

As for this clone: Being one base from a much bigger clone, this may be a read error. This same CDR3 is encoded by further DNA sequences in the sample. The V gene is TRBV6-6, the J gene TRBJ1-1, with D perhaps matching TRBD1 (6 bases). The germline V and J ends were trimmed by 6 bases and 0 bases, with 17 bases remaining between them. The CDR3 is 16 amino acids. In germline, CDR1 is MNHNY, CDR2 SVGAGI (reference sequence). The CDR3 bases are TGTGCCAGCAGGACGACGGGGGGCGAGGTGAACACTGAAGCTTTCTTT. Translating gives CASRTTGGEVNTEAFF.

This clone showed up just once. This chain uses TRBV7-2 with TRBJ2-1; D is unclear. Germline CDR1 reads SGHTA; CDR2 reads FQGNSA. Trimming left V 4 bases short and J 8 bases short, with 9 bases between. The length of the CDR3 is 12 residues. CDR3 DNA: TGTGCCAGCAGCTACTTCCGGGATGAGCAGTTCTTC. Translation gives CASSYFRDEQFF.

The chain uses TRBV5-4 and TRBJ2-7, with D perhaps matching TRBD2 (7 bases). CDR1 and CDR2 from the germline V gene are SGHNT and YYREEE (reference sequence). This CDR3 has 15 residues. V gave up 0 bases and J gave up 7 bases, with 17 bases separating them. The CDR3 region is CASSLVGGAPGEQYF. DNA for the CDR3: TGTGCCAGCAGCTTGGTGGGGGGGGCTCCGGGTGAGCAGTACTTC.

The genes are TRBV5-1 and TRBJ2-5, with D possibly TRBD2 on 5 matching bases. CDR3 length equals 16 residues. CDR1 SGHRS and CDR2 YFSETQ come from the germline V gene. The germline V and J ends were trimmed by 2 bases and 2 bases, with 16 bases remaining between them. In DNA form, the CDR3 reads TGCGCCAGCAGCTTCGCCCCTACAGCGGTGCAAGAGACCCAGTACTTC. It specifies CASSFAPTAVQETQYF.

V gene TRBV7-9 combines with J gene TRBJ1-2; D is undetermined. V was shortened by 2 bases and J by 4 bases, with 11 bases between the two germline ends. This CDR3 has 14 residues. In germline, CDR1 is SEHNR, CDR2 FQNEAQ (reference sequence). For the CDR3, the DNA is TGTGCCAGCAGCTTAAGAGTCGAGGCCTATGGCTACACCTTC. Its protein product is CASSLRVEAYGYTF. Filled out from reference TRBV7-9 and TRBJ1-2, the complete variable domain reads DTGVSQNPRHKITKRGQNVTFRCDPISEHNRLYWYRQTLGQGPEFLTYFQNEAQLEKSRLLSDRFSAERPKGSFSTLEIQRTEQGDSAMYLCASSLRVEAYGYTFGSGTRLTVV.

The chain joins TRBV9 to TRBJ2-1; TRBD2 aligns across 9 bases. CDR1 is SGDLS and CDR2 is YYNGEE in the germline V gene. V was pared by 0 bases and J by 4 bases, with 5 bases of the junction left unmatched. CDR3 size: 16 residues. In DNA, the CDR3 is TGTGCCAGCAGCGTAGCGTCTAGCGGGGCGTACAATGAGCAGTTCTTC. Translating it yields CASSVASSGAYNEQFF.

The rearrangement joins TRBV4-1 to TRBJ2-2; 10 nucleotides line up with TRBD2. With 2 bases clipped from V and 5 bases from J, the junction kept 8 bases outside the gene matches. The CDR3 extends over 17 amino acids. Germline V gives CDR1 MGHRA, CDR2 YSYEKL. The CDR3 spells CASSQIDMGLATGELFF. CDR3 nucleotide sequence: TGCGCCAGCAGCCAAATTGACATGGGACTAGCGACCGGGGAGCTGTTTTTT.

The J gene is TRBJ2-1, the V gene TRBV5-4; D is perhaps TRBD2 (5 bases). The CDR3 loop spans 13 amino acids. Trimming took 0 bases from V and 12 from J, leaving 13 bases between them. Germline CDR1 is SGHNT and CDR2 is YYREEE (reference sequence). CDR3 sequence reads: CASSLAFTRGQFF. The CDR3 DNA sequence: TGTGCCAGCAGCTTGGCCTTCACCCGGGGGCAGTTCTTC.

This clone was seen only a few times. The chain combines TRBV19 with TRBJ1-2; D unclear. The CDR3 spans 18 residues. CDR1 and CDR2 from the germline V gene are LNHDA and SQIVND (reference sequence). V lost 6 bases and J lost 0, with 23 bases in between. The CDR3 nucleotides read TGTGCCAGTAGCAAATACGGGGATCAATTTTATGCTAACTATGGCTACACCTTC. Amino acids: CASSKYGDQFYANYGYTF.

This clone was observed once. The chain is built from TRBV5-6 and TRBJ1-6; the match to TRBD1 covers 9 bases. Germline assignment: CDR1 SGHDT and CDR2 YYEEEE. The CDR3 spans 16 residues. V lost 0 bases, J lost 7 bases, and 5 bases stayed unmatched. CDR3 in amino acids: CASSLDTGTGNSPLHF. As DNA, the CDR3 is TGTGCCAGCAGCTTGGATACCGGGACAGGGAATTCACCCCTCCACTTT.

The CDR3 DNA reads as TGTGCCAGCACCCCACCGGGACAGGGCTACGAGCAGTACTTC. Translating it yields CASTPPGQGYEQYF. The chain recombines TRBV5-8 with TRBJ2-7; TRBD1 aligns across 9 bases. The ends lost 6 bases at V and 3 bases at J; junction bases unmatched: 7. Germline values: CDR1 SGHTS, CDR2 YDEGEE. The length of the CDR3 is 14 residues.

This clone occurred a few times. The chain has TRBV5-1 and TRBJ1-2; 8 nucleotides line up with TRBD1. CDR1 is SGHRS, CDR2 YFSETQ, per germline. CDR3 length equals 15 residues. V was pared by 1 base and J by 5 bases, with 7 bases of the junction left unmatched. In DNA form, the CDR3 reads TGCGCCAGCAGCTTGTCGACAGGGGATCGGTATGGCTACACCTTC. Its protein is CASSLSTGDRYGYTF. Full variable domain (rest looked up from reference TRBV5-1 and TRBJ1-2): KAGVTQTPRYLIKTRGQQVTLSCSPISGHRSVSWYQQTPGQGLQFLFEYFSETQRNKGNFPGRFSGRQFSNSRSEMNVSTLELGDSALYLCASSLSTGDRYGYTFGSGTRLTVV.